This T cell receptor (beta chain) was sequenced for a study of PD-1 blockade in classical Hodgkin lymphoma (TCRdb year 2020). Notes on the research overall: Nivolumab dosing was 3 mg/kg intravenously every 2 weeks, continuing until either disease progression or unacceptable toxicity. To define a peripheral blood immune signature of response to PD-1 blockade in classical Hodgkin lymphoma, the study combined TCR beta sequencing with CyTOF.

The Qiagen DNeasy kit was used to extract genomic DNA from unsorted PBMCs and from the negatively selected CD4+ and CD8+ fractions. TCR beta CDR3 regions were amplified by immunoSEQ multiplex PCR using primers annealing to V and J segments. A synthetic immune receptor repertoire was used to minimize amplification bias, and any remaining bias was removed computationally after sequencing. Processing in the source paper ran as follows. Repertoire diversity was quantified as the Shannon entropy index using custom Python scripts. Unsorted, CD4+ and CD8+ repertoires were analyzed separately, except for combined analyses in which CD4+ and CD8+ sequences were merged in silico. A clone was considered expanded if an increase in frequency of at least 2-fold after treatment relative to C1D1 was found, and a pseudocount of 0.5 was applied to clones undetected at baseline. Clones with 0 or 1 copy at C1D1 were defined as singleton clones, while clones with 2 or more copies were defined as non-singleton clones. Clones expanded in unsorted samples were labelled as CD4+, CD8+ or unknown by matching protein sequences in sorted samples from the same patient. Wilcoxon tests on paired samples were used to test changes in diversity from C1D1 to C4D1. Imported from immuneACCESS, the table was reduced by TCRdb to in-frame sequences with V and J called. These copies leave out some clones; in studies compared against another copy, an unresolved V gene accounts for under half, and the cause of the remainder is not known. That table is the source of V, J and clone size, and D and trimming were worked out from the DNA. Recorded for this sample are some 11,000 clones; roughly 74% of them occurred a single time. The ten largest clones take up about 3.5% of the sample.

A single count supports this clone. Its antigen remains undetermined. No base quality values were provided; no much bigger clone lies one nucleotide off. In the paper's terms, the time point label means: cycle 4 day 1 (C4D1), after about 6 weeks of nivolumab. Relapse after autologous stem cell transplantation had occurred in all trial patients, and cohorts A, B and C were distinguished by prior brentuximab vedotin exposure. CD4+ T cells were purified from thawed PBMCs by magnetic negative selection with a Miltenyi CD4+ T cell isolation kit. The trial cohort was composed of around 60 patients with relapsed/refractory classical Hodgkin lymphoma, for whom complete response, partial response or progressive disease was recorded as best overall response. Trial patients were treated with single-agent nivolumab in the multi-cohort phase II CheckMate 205 trial. An independent review committee assessed best overall response by applying the 2007 International Working Group response criteria. Trial PBMCs were collected just before the start of nivolumab (C1D1) and during therapy at cycle 2 day 1 and cycle 4 day 1. After peripheral blood was drawn into 8 mL Vacutainer Cell Preparation Tubes, PBMCs were isolated by centrifugation and then cryopreserved. Purified CD4+ and CD8+ fractions were prepared only for cases where an additional PBMC sample was available. Magnetically labelled cells were depleted on LS columns in a quadroMACS separator, and the flow-through was collected as the purified fraction.

The investigation overall reported the following: Baseline TCR diversity was reported as lower in newly diagnosed patients than in healthy donors, and lower still in relapsed/refractory patients. A significant rise by C4D1 was seen in CD4+ but not CD8+ TCR diversity (p=0.0027 vs p=0.16), with the rise being most apparent in complete responders (p=0.02). The study was restricted to a single clinical trial cohort, and the causes of repertoire differences, possibly disease activity or prior therapy, were left undefined. Lower diversity was seen in patients whose nivolumab began less than 1 year after ASCT, and these patients were left out of later analyses so that immune reconstitution would not confound the results. Baseline diversity similar to that of newly diagnosed patients was observed in trial patients achieving complete response, whereas significantly lower diversity was observed in partial responders and progressors.

The CDR3 runs 16 amino acids, cysteine and phenylalanine included. The kept DNA is CDR3 alone, 48 bases in frame from the first base. CDR1 and CDR2 were assigned from the germline V gene (reference sequence) as SGHKS and YYEKEE. From V the trimming removes 6 bases and from J it removes 4 bases, while the gene matches leave 11 bases of the junction unaccounted for. Sequencing used CD4+ T cells from blood, obtained before the fourth cycle of nivolumab. This TCR came from a human donor with classical Hodgkin lymphoma. Here the chain combines TRBV5-5 and TRBJ2-2; TRBD2 matches 8 bases in the middle. Read as DNA, the sequence is TGTGCCAGCAACCTTAGCGGGGTAAAGGGCACCGGGGAGCTGTTTTTT. It translates to CASNLSGVKGTGELFF.